This T cell receptor beta chain was obtained from a study of T cell repertoires in aging, cancer and after chemotherapy. Study in general: Patients with glioblastoma brain tumors were sampled before and after temozolomide-based therapy.

TRB rearrangements spanning V, D and J were amplified using mixed TRB-A/B primers. TCRdb independently ran MiXCR on the multiplex PCR reads; one entry per CDR3 protein. This sample carries about 1,300 distinct CDR3 sequences, 15% to 25% of them seen once, and the ten largest clones take about 65%. This clonotype was seen more than once but under ten times. The CDR3 runs to 18 residues. Looked up from germline, CDR1 is MDHEN and CDR2 is SYDVKM. Trimming removed 2 bases from V and 0 bases from J; junction bases left unmatched: 10. TCR beta rearrangements were amplified from peripheral blood genomic DNA.

The chain links TRBV28 to TRBJ2-7; 10 nucleotides line up with TRBD1. The TCR sequence derives from a human donor with a solid tumor. Sequencing was performed on blood. As DNA, the CDR3 is TGTGCCAGCAGTTTACCGAGACCGGGACAGGGGTCCTCCTACGAGCAGTACTTC. It yields the protein CASSLPRPGQGSSYEQYF.